This T cell receptor beta chain was captured by sequencing in a study of beta chain features in type 1 diabetes. Study findings and constraints: PCR may have favored shorter templates equally in patients and controls. TCRB CDR3s were moderately but significantly shorter in Type 1 diabetes patients in all four CD4+ subsets.

This CDR3 comprises 13 residues. V gave up 5 bases and J gave up 7 bases; unmatched junction bases: 7. Germline CDR1 SQVTM, CDR2 ANQGSEA. This clone was counted a few times. Its antigen is unidentified. Investigators reverse transcribed all isolated RNA, so they sequenced expressed TCRB transcripts. Each sample of naive, central memory or regulatory T cells had, on average, about 3.57 million reads. TCRdb's copy holds only in-frame clones and misses some; the assay was immunoSEQ multiplex PCR. The sample comprises hundreds of thousands of clones, 9.5% to 11% of which are singletons, and approximately 0.016% rests with the top ten. Staining for CD45RO/CCR7/CD25/CD127/CD95/CD27 allowed sorting of CD4+ naive, central memory, regulatory and stem cell-like memory cells.

The origin of this receptor is a woman in her twenties or thirties in good health. The source material was naive CD4+ T cells from blood. The chain joins TRBV29-1 to TRBJ2-1, with 8 bases that match TRBD2. The CDR3 here is CSVRGGVGNEQFF. CDR3 nucleotides: TGCAGCGTTCGGGGGGGTGTTGGGAATGAGCAGTTCTTC.